Below, one T cell receptor beta chain is given with its context. This clonotype was observed a handful of times. Its antigen is currently not known. No base-level quality is on record; no much larger clone is a single base apart. TCRdb records Illumina HiSeq 2500 as the sequencer. Quantitative 5'-RACE with molecular barcodes was used to prepare TCR beta libraries. In the paper's pipeline: A new computational method based on a probabilistic model of VDJ rearrangement was used to identify disease-linked TCR variants. TCRdb took the public reads, trimmed them with fastp at Q25, ran MiXCR for clone calling and kept in-frame beta chains. Rows merge per CDR3 protein into single entries with the most common DNA and genes. The V and J calls, along with clone size, are taken from TCRdb and not from the paper's own processing. This sample has a few hundred thousand distinct CDR3 sequences in its table, and about 12% of those were observed once. Jointly, the top ten make up 6.8% of the sample.

Between the V and J ends, shortened by 3 bases and 5 bases respectively, the junction contains 10 bases. The CDR3 spans 13 residues, from the cysteine through the phenylalanine. CDR3 DNA only is kept here, 39 bases in frame from base 1. This sample was included in a study of CD8 T cells in ankylosing spondylitis (dated by TCRdb to between 2016 and 2019). About the investigation overall: To find TCR variants linked to disease, the study profiled T cell receptor beta repertoires in ankylosing spondylitis patients and healthy donors. The whole study cohort included 85 to 120 healthy donors and 20 to 25 ankylosing spondylitis patients. Peripheral blood samples were taken, and synovial fluid was additionally collected from ankylosing spondylitis patients. Here is what the overall study found, with its caveats: Some of the motif variants had been reported before in the synovial fluid and blood of reactive arthritis patients, a finding that suggests common disease-initiation mechanisms. According to the report, matched synovial fluid samples from ankylosing spondylitis patients were significantly enriched for the disease-linked clones. A CD8+ phenotype was shown by the disease-linked clones, which were found at relatively low frequencies in peripheral blood. Blood from ankylosing spondylitis patients appeared to be characterized by a TCR beta motif made up of about 8 highly homologous amino acid variants.

Recombination connected TRBV12-3 or TRBV12-4 to TRBJ1-1, with the D segment identity uncertain. The sequencing sample was made of blood, either unsorted or a sorted T cell fraction (not recorded which). The TCR originated in a male donor with ankylosing spondylitis. The bases read TGTGCCAGCAGTTTCTCTTTGGGAACTGAAGCTTTCTTT. Translated, this is CASSFSLGTEAFF.